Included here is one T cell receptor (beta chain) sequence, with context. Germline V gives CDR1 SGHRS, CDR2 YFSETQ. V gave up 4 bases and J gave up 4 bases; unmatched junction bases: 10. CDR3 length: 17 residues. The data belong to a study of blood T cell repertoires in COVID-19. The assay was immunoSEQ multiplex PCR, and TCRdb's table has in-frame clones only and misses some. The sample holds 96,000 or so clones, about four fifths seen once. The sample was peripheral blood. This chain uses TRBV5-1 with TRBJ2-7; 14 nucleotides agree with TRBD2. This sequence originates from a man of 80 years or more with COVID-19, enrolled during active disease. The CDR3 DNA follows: TGCGCCAGCAGCCCGGGGACTAGCGGGAGTTCGGTATACGAGCAGTACTTC. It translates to CASSPGTSGSSVYEQYF.